The sequence of this T cell receptor beta chain was determined in a study of T cell repertoires in cytomegalovirus infection. J was trimmed by 1 base and V by 0 bases; bases with no gene match: 0. Germline loops: CDR1 LNHNV, CDR2 YYDKDF (reference sequence). The CDR3 spans 15 residues. MiXCR was run by TCRdb on the reads, yielding one entry per CDR3 protein. The sample has 100,000 to 150,000 distinct CDR3 sequences, approximately 8.8% seen once. This clonotype turned up a few times. As yet, its antigen is unknown. Study-wide findings and caveats: CMV carriers with the relevant HLA were identified by cumulative public TCR beta family frequency.

The sequence was collected from a human donor in good health (CMV status not recorded). Some clones in this sample may be carry-over from other donors' samples. The chain combines TRBV15 with TRBJ2-3; 8 bases match TRBD1. Sequenced input: PBMCs. The CDR3 sequence is CATSREDRGTDTQYF. CDR3 in DNA: TGTGCCACCAGCAGAGAGGACAGGGGCACAGATACGCAGTATTTT.